A single sample gave rise to the 15 T cell receptor beta chains below, sequenced in a study of metastatic and nonmetastatic thyroid tumors. Patients were all untreated before their thyroid surgery. TCRdb re-clonotyped the PCR reads through MiXCR. Here the sample spans tens of thousands of clones, approximately 20% being singletons. Input material: blood. The receptors originated from a male donor with papillary thyroid cancer or a benign thyroid nodule (not recorded which). Some clones in this sample may be carry-over from other donors' samples.

This clone was counted at least ten times. Other DNA sequences within the sample encode an identical CDR3. The CDR3 is CASSLRPQADTQYF. CDR3 bases: TGTGCCAGCAGTTTAAGGCCCCAGGCAGATACGCAGTATTTT. This sequence joins TRBV27 and TRBJ2-3, with D unresolved. The ends were cut back, 2 bases at V and 4 bases at J, with 10 bases in the middle. This CDR3 has 14 amino acids. The germline gives CDR1 MNHEY, CDR2 SMNVEV (reference sequence).

This clone has a count of ten or more. The J gene is TRBJ1-4, the V gene TRBV2; D gene unclear. Germline CDR1 is SNHLY and CDR2 is FYNNEI. V was cut by 6 bases and J by 6 bases, with 11 bases left in between. The CDR3 is 13 amino acids. Here the CDR3 reads CASSLGLYEKLFF. DNA for the CDR3: TGTGCCAGCAGCTTAGGACTCTATGAAAAACTGTTTTTT. The full variable domain, its missing parts supplied by reference TRBV2 and TRBJ1-4, is EPEVTQTPSHQVTQMGQEVILRCVPISNHLYFYWYRQILGQKVEFLVSFYNNEISEKSEIFDDQFSVERPDGSNFTLKIRSTKLEDSAMYFCASSLGLYEKLFFGSGTQLSVL.

The rearrangement links TRBV20-1 to TRBJ1-1, with TRBD1 as a possible D gene (5 bases). CDR3 size: 13 residues. The germline V gene encodes CDR1 DFQATT and CDR2 SNEGSKA (reference sequence). The CDR3 bases are TGCAGGATCTCGGGGCAGGAGAACACTGAAGCTTTCTTT. Residues: CRISGQENTEAFF.

The V gene is TRBV20-1, the J gene TRBJ2-1; TRBD2 agrees at 11 bases. Germline V gene sequence: CDR1 DFQATT, CDR2 SNEGSKA (reference sequence). This CDR3 has 16 amino acids. V shed 0 bases, J shed 9 bases, and the junction held 10 bases outside the gene matches. The CDR3 DNA is TGCAGTGCTAGAGATTTGCTAGCGGGGGGCGACCTTGAGCAGTTCTTC. Translating gives CSARDLLAGGDLEQFF.

This clone was seen a few times. CDR3 amino acids: CASKILSSGADEQFF. CDR3 bases: TGCGCCAGCAAAATTTTATCGTCCGGTGCGGATGAGCAGTTCTTC. The chain has TRBV10-2 and TRBJ2-1, with D hard to call. The ends were cut back, 7 bases at V and 8 bases at J, with 21 bases in the middle. CDR1 and CDR2 (germline): WSHSY, SAAADI. The CDR3 loop spans 15 amino acids.

This clone was picked up many times. This chain uses TRBV20-1 with TRBJ2-3; 8 nucleotides align to TRBD2. From germline, CDR1 is DFQATT and CDR2 SNEGSKA (reference sequence). The trim removed 5 bases at V and 3 bases at J, leaving 13 bases unmatched. This CDR3 comprises 16 residues. DNA for the CDR3: TGCAGTGCTCGAACGGGGCGGGGGGCAGCAACAGATACGCAGTATTTT. As protein: CSARTGRGAATDTQYF.

This clone was found a few times. V gene TRBV25-1 combines with J gene TRBJ2-1; perhaps D is TRBD1 or TRBD2 (5 bases each). The CDR3 covers 14 residues. Deletions cut 1 base from V and 4 bases from J, with 8 bases between. The germline gives CDR1 MGHDK, CDR2 SYGVNS. This CDR3 is CASSESGLYNEQFF. The CDR3 nucleotides are TGTGCCAGCAGTGAATCGGGGCTTTACAATGAGCAGTTCTTC.

This clone occurred a few times. It may be a read error: a sequence one base away is much more abundant. The gene calls are TRBV6-2 or TRBV6-3 and TRBJ2-7; D perhaps matches TRBD1 (6 bases). The V end lost 5 bases, the J end lost 1 base, and 27 bases lay between the germline ends. Germline values: CDR1 MNHEY, CDR2 SVGEGT. The length of the CDR3 is 19 residues. The CDR3 sequence is CASSPMRRGVTGPSYEQYF. As DNA, the CDR3 is TGTGCCAGCAGTCCGATGAGACGCGGTGTGACAGGCCCTTCCTACGAGCAGTACTTC.

This clone was detected ten times or more. The chain uses TRBV6-1 and TRBJ2-3; 9 bases match TRBD1. Germline V CDR1 and CDR2: MNHNS, SASEGT. J was trimmed by 2 bases and V by 5 bases; bases with no gene match: 5. This CDR3 has 15 amino acids. The CDR3 nucleotides read TGTGCCAGCAGTTCCGGGACAGGGTTCACAGATACGCAGTATTTT. Translating gives CASSSGTGFTDTQYF.

V usage is TRBV9 and J usage is TRBJ1-1; TRBD1 might be the D (6 bases). Germline V gene data show CDR1 as SGDLS and CDR2 as YYNGEE. This CDR3 is 14 amino acids long. The ends were cut back, 3 bases at V and 3 bases at J, with 12 bases in the middle. CDR3 loop: CASSEYRDDTEAFF. The CDR3 bases are TGTGCCAGCAGCGAATACAGGGATGACACTGAAGCTTTCTTT.

A few counts support this clone. The chain carries TRBV11-2 and TRBJ2-1, with 11 positions matching TRBD2. Germline loops: CDR1 SGHAT, CDR2 FQNNGV. The CDR3 has 14 amino acids. V was pared by 3 bases and J by 8 bases, with 3 bases of the junction left unmatched. The CDR3 nucleotides are TGTGCCAGCAGCTTTATTAGCGGGAGGGATGAGCAGTTCTTC. Protein: CASSFISGRDEQFF.

This clone was seen ten or more times. CDR3 sequence reads: CSARDGLSPQETQYF. The CDR3 DNA sequence: TGCAGTGCTAGAGATGGCCTCAGCCCCCAAGAGACCCAGTACTTC. The chain couples TRBV20-1 to TRBJ2-5, with unresolved D. V gave up 0 bases and J gave up 1 base, with 12 bases separating them. Germline CDR1 and CDR2: DFQATT and SNEGSKA (reference sequence). The length of the CDR3 is 15 residues.

This clone was recorded at least ten times. The chain recombines TRBV25-1 with TRBJ1-2; maybe TRBD1 (5 bases). Germline values: CDR1 MGHDK, CDR2 SYGVNS. The CDR3 runs to 11 residues. The V gene lost 4 bases and the J gene lost 8 bases, with 8 bases spanning the gap. This CDR3 reads CASSGDVGYTF. The DNA of the CDR3 is TGTGCCAGCAGTGGGGACGTAGGCTACACCTTC.

This clone was observed at least ten times. The chain employs TRBV5-1 and TRBJ2-7; the D is unclear. This CDR3 spans 12 amino acids. CDR1 and CDR2 (germline): SGHRS, YFSETQ. Between the trimmed V and J ends, which lost 3 bases and 3 bases, there was a span of 7 bases. The CDR3 nucleotides read TGCGCCAGCAGCTCCTACGGCTACGAGCAGTACTTC. Residues: CASSSYGYEQYF.

The CDR3 DNA sequence: TGTGCCAGCAGGCCCGGGACCGCGAACACCGGGGAGCTGTTTTTT. This sequence encodes CASRPGTANTGELFF. V is TRBV7-9 and J is TRBJ2-2, with D perhaps assigned TRBD1 or TRBD2 (5 bases each). Trimming shortened V by 6 bases and J by 0 bases, and 11 bases separated the two germline ends. The CDR3 has 15 amino acids. Germline V lookup: CDR1 SEHNR, CDR2 FQNEAQ (reference sequence).